This TCR beta chain was documented in a study of cytomegalovirus exposure and HLA in healthy donors. In the study overall: Earlier results showed roughly 110 million unique TCR beta sequences derived from approximately 180 million T cells.

This clone has only one observation. The CDR3 length is 13 residues. V shed 5 bases and J shed 3 bases, with 10 bases lying between them. Germline V gives CDR1 SGHDN, CDR2 FVKESK. PCR amplification relied on 60 Vbeta primers (plus 13 Jbeta primers). TCRdb keeps only in-frame clones here, not all; method: immunoSEQ multiplex PCR. The sample holds about 200,000 clones, around nine tenths seen once. This chain uses TRBV14 with TRBJ1-1; no definite D call. This sequence originates from a woman in her thirties in good health and CMV-seronegative. Sequenced input: PBMCs. CDR3 sequence (DNA): TGTGCCAGCAGCTCCGGGAGGTACACTGAAGCTTTCTTT. Protein: CASSSGRYTEAFF. Full variable domain (remainder filled in from reference TRBV14 and TRBJ1-1): EAGVTQFPSHSVIEKGQTVTLRCDPISGHDNLYWYRRVMGKEIKFLLHFVKESKQDESGMPNNRFLAERTGGTYSTLKVQPAELEDSGVYFCASSSGRYTEAFFGQGTRLTVV.